This section outlines one T cell receptor (beta chain) sequence together with its context. This CDR3 has 12 residues. V lost 4 bases, J lost 11 bases, and 14 bases lay in between. Germline CDR1 SNHLY, CDR2 FYNNEI. These data originate in a study of blood T cell repertoires in COVID-19. The overall study: Sources were T cells, B-cell-depleted T cells, or PBMCs; the material itself was cDNA or gDNA.

The table came from immunoSEQ multiplex PCR; TCRdb's copy has only in-frame clones and leaves some out. This sample has some 200,000 clones, with around 92% found just once. Participants had their cohort set by participant-reported clinical history. The receptor was isolated from a woman younger than 30 who had recovered from COVID-19. The sample was PBMCs or T cells enriched from blood (not recorded which). V usage is TRBV2 and J usage is TRBJ1-1; possibly TRBD1 for D (6 bases). CDR3 nucleotides: TGTGCCAGCAGTGTTGGTGACAGGATGGCTTTCTTT. Its protein is CASSVGDRMAFF.